One and the same sample provided the 24 T cell receptor beta chains below, sequenced in a study of early T cells in non-severe SARS-CoV-2 infection. TCRdb re-called the 5' RACE reads with MiXCR, one entry per CDR3 protein. The repertoire includes about 68,000 distinct CDR3 sequences, 11% of them detected once, and approximately 5.9% sits in the top ten. The source material was whole blood. These receptors came from an adult who was a healthcare worker with PCR-confirmed SARS-CoV-2 infection or an uninfected control (not recorded which).

This clonotype was observed at least ten times. The gene calls are TRBV7-9 and TRBJ1-2; D gene ambiguous. CDR1 is SEHNR, CDR2 FQNEAQ, per germline (reference sequence). This CDR3 region has 11 residues. Trimming cost V 5 bases and J 8 bases, with 9 bases left between them. The CDR3 sequence is CASSVNRGYTF. For the CDR3, the DNA is TGTGCCAGCAGCGTAAATAGGGGCTACACCTTC.

This chain uses TRBV28 with TRBJ2-7; 11 bases match TRBD1. The CDR3 consists of 16 residues. The ends lost 6 bases at V and 2 bases at J; junction bases unmatched: 9. Germline V CDR1 and CDR2: MDHEN, SYDVKM. CDR3 sequence reads: CASSYRTGGVTYEQYF. The DNA for the CDR3 is TGTGCCAGCAGCTATCGGACAGGGGGCGTAACCTACGAGCAGTACTTC.

With regard to this clonotype: Germline and junction disagree at one end, which may indicate a read error. The chain is built from TRBV7-9 and TRBJ1-6, with a weak D call TRBD1 (6 bases). The CDR3 has 14 amino acids. Per the germline V gene, CDR1 is SEHNR and CDR2 is FQNEAQ (reference sequence). The CDR3, as DNA: TGTGCCAGCAGCTTAGCCAGGGGTAATTCATCCCTCCACTTT. Protein: CASSLARGNSSLHF.

This clonotype was seen repeatedly, ten times or more. The V and J genes are TRBV28 and TRBJ1-5, with D hard to call. From germline, CDR1 is MDHEN and CDR2 SYDVKM. Trimming shortened V by 6 bases and J by 4 bases, and 7 bases separated the two germline ends. The CDR3 contains 12 residues. This CDR3 reads CASSTGNQPQHF. CDR3 nucleotides: TGTGCCAGCAGCACTGGAAATCAGCCCCAGCATTTT.

In this sample, this clonotype turned up many times. This rearrangement joins TRBV28 to TRBJ2-1; D might be TRBD2 (6 bases). Trimming cost V 5 bases and J 1 base, with 24 bases left between them. From germline, CDR1 is MDHEN and CDR2 SYDVKM. CDR3 length: 19 amino acids. The CDR3 DNA follows: TGTGCCAGCAGTGGCCAAGGGGCTAGCGAAGTCGCGTCCTACAATGAGCAGTTCTTC. Translation gives CASSGQGASEVASYNEQFF.

This clonotype was counted ten times or more. This chain joins TRBV11-2 and TRBJ1-6; D ambiguous. Trimming removed 8 bases from V and 7 bases from J, with 18 bases in between. CDR1 is SGHAT and CDR2 is FQNNGV in the germline V gene. The CDR3 runs to 15 residues. This CDR3 reads CASSLPAALNSPLHF. The CDR3 bases are TGTGCCAGCTCTCTCCCTGCGGCACTAAATTCACCCCTCCACTTT.

This clonotype was found a few times. The chain is built from TRBV20-1 and TRBJ2-1, with 7 positions matching TRBD2. The length of the CDR3 is 12 residues. The germline V gene encodes CDR1 DFQATT and CDR2 SNEGSKA (reference sequence). Trimming cost V 3 bases and J 7 bases; bases outside gene matches: 3. CDR3 coding DNA: TGCAGTGCTAGGACTAGCCCTAATGAGCAGTTCTTC. Protein: CSARTSPNEQFF.

In its sample, this clonotype was seen a few times. V gene TRBV5-1 combines with J gene TRBJ1-5; D is unclear. The CDR3 length is 16 residues. The V gene lost 6 bases and the J gene lost 1 base, with 17 bases spanning the gap. Germline V gene sequence: CDR1 SGHRS, CDR2 YFSETQ. CDR3 bases: TGCGCCAGCATTGCTTCTAGGGCTGGGAGCAATCAGCCCCAGCATTTT. This translates into CASIASRAGSNQPQHF.

This clonotype was seen a handful of times. The chain couples TRBV5-6 to TRBJ2-1; either TRBD1 or TRBD2 may supply D (6 bases each). Deletions cut 4 bases from V and 4 bases from J, with 12 bases between. Germline lookup yields CDR1 SGHDT and CDR2 YYEEEE. The CDR3 totals 14 residues. This CDR3 is CASSRGEWYNEQFF. The CDR3 DNA reads as TGTGCCAGCAGCAGGGGGGAGTGGTACAATGAGCAGTTCTTC.

This clonotype was seen more than once but under ten times. The J gene is TRBJ2-2, the V gene TRBV7-9, with D perhaps matching TRBD2 (6 bases). The CDR3 runs to 15 residues. Trimming removed 5 bases from V and 1 base from J, with 11 bases in between. The germline V gene has CDR1 SEHNR and CDR2 FQNEAQ (reference sequence). In DNA, the CDR3 is TGTGCCAGCAGCAACCCCGGGAGGAACACCGGGGAGCTGTTTTTT. This encodes CASSNPGRNTGELFF.

This clonotype was observed a few times. The gene calls are TRBV12-3 or TRBV12-4 and TRBJ2-7; possible D gene TRBD1, 5 bases. The V and J ends lost 5 bases and 8 bases respectively, with 10 bases between them. The CDR3 spans 11 residues. CDR3 nucleotides: TGTGCCAGCAGTGAAAGACAGAAGCAGTACTTC. As protein: CASSERQKQYF.

The rearrangement joins TRBV7-2 to TRBJ2-2; no reliable D call. This CDR3 contains 12 residues. V lost 4 bases and J 6 bases, leaving 6 bases between the germline ends. Per the germline V gene, CDR1 is SGHTA and CDR2 is FQGNSA. CDR3 protein: CASSSRAGELFF. CDR3 bases: TGTGCCAGCAGCTCAAGGGCCGGGGAGCTGTTTTTT. Full variable domain (missing parts from reference TRBV7-2 and TRBJ2-2): GAGVSQSPSNKVTEKGKDVELRCDPISGHTALYWYRQSLGQGLEFLIYFQGNSAPDKSGLPSDRFSAERTGGSVSTLTIQRTQQEDSAVYLCASSSRAGELFFGEGSRLTVL.

J is TRBJ2-3 and V is TRBV20-1; 8 nucleotides agree with TRBD2. Losses at the gene ends were 3 bases for V and 3 bases for J; bases not matched to a gene: 14. The CDR3 runs 17 residues. The germline V gene has CDR1 DFQATT and CDR2 SNEGSKA (reference sequence). The chain's CDR3 is CSASFWTSPSWTDTQYF. The CDR3, as DNA: TGCAGTGCTAGTTTCTGGACTAGCCCTTCCTGGACAGATACGCAGTATTTT.

This sequence joins TRBV18 and TRBJ2-7; D is perhaps TRBD1 (5 bases). The ends were cut back, 0 bases at V and 2 bases at J, with 8 bases in the middle. The CDR3 has 14 amino acids. Germline V gives CDR1 KGHSH, CDR2 LQKENI. The CDR3: CASSPPRTTYEQYF. Written as DNA, the CDR3 is TGTGCCAGCTCACCACCGCGGACAACCTACGAGCAGTACTTC.

This clonotype has only a few counts. The chain employs TRBV5-1 and TRBJ1-1; 9 nucleotides agree with TRBD1. Germline-derived CDR1 and CDR2 are SGHRS and YFSETQ. The CDR3 covers 16 residues. V shed 0 bases, J shed 4 bases, and the junction held 7 bases outside the gene matches. CDR3 bases: TGCGCCAGCAGCTTGGACGGACAGGGGAGCATCACTGAAGCTTTCTTT. Amino acid sequence: CASSLDGQGSITEAFF.

This clonotype was seen a handful of times. The chain has TRBV6-2 or TRBV6-3 and TRBJ2-7; TRBD1 matches at 7 bases. The trim removed 7 bases at V and 6 bases at J, leaving 9 bases unmatched. Germline CDR1 reads MNHEY; CDR2 reads SVGEGT. CDR3 length: 13 amino acids. This CDR3 reads CASIPQGFGEQYF. CDR3 sequence (DNA): TGTGCCAGCATCCCACAGGGGTTTGGCGAGCAGTACTTC.

Note on this clonotype: The junction shows a germline mismatch at one end, possibly a read error. This rearrangement joins TRBV7-6 to TRBJ1-1; weak D call: TRBD1 (6 bases). Germline values: CDR1 SGHVS, CDR2 FNYEAQ. This CDR3 has 15 residues. The CDR3 reads CAGSPSTGLNTEAFF. Written as DNA, the CDR3 is TGTGCCGGCAGCCCATCGACAGGACTGAACACTGAAGCTTTCTTT. The full variable domain, rest sourced from reference TRBV7-6 and TRBJ1-1, is GAGVSQSPRYKVTKRGQDVALRCDPISGHVSLYWYRQALGQGPEFLTYFNYEAQQDKSGLPNDRFSAERPEGSISTLTIQRTEQRDSAMYRCAGSPSTGLNTEAFFGQGTRLTVV.

The rearrangement links TRBV10-3 to TRBJ2-7; 9 nucleotides align to TRBD2. The CDR3 has 13 amino acids. The germline V gene has CDR1 ENHRY and CDR2 SYGVKD. With 6 bases clipped from V and 5 bases from J, the junction kept 5 bases outside the gene matches. CDR3 loop: CAISGGTSNEQYF. In DNA form, the CDR3 reads TGTGCCATCAGCGGGGGGACTAGCAACGAGCAGTACTTC.

The chain recombines TRBV18 with TRBJ2-7; no reliable D call. Germline V gene lookup returns CDR1 KGHSH and CDR2 LQKENI. The V gene lost 3 bases and the J gene lost 6 bases, with 6 bases spanning the gap. This CDR3 contains 11 residues. The CDR3 is CASSPSSEQYF. DNA for the CDR3: TGTGCCAGCTCACCGAGCTCCGAGCAGTACTTC.

A few counts support this clonotype. The chain employs TRBV7-8 and TRBJ2-7; TRBD1 aligns across 7 bases. V gave up 5 bases and J gave up 4 bases; unmatched junction bases: 8. This CDR3 region has 14 residues. Germline CDR1 reads SGHVS; CDR2 reads FQNEAQ. In DNA, the CDR3 is TGTGCCAGCAGCGCCGACAGGGTAGGGTACGAGCAGTACTTC. Its translation is CASSADRVGYEQYF.

The V gene is TRBV28, the J gene TRBJ2-3; D possibly corresponds to TRBD2 (6 bases). This CDR3 region has 14 residues. The ends were cut back, 5 bases at V and 2 bases at J, with 11 bases in the middle. CDR1 is MDHEN, CDR2 SYDVKM, per germline. CDR3 DNA sequence: TGTGCCAGCAGTACTGGGAGGATCACAGATACGCAGTATTTT. Encoded protein: CASSTGRITDTQYF.

This clonotype was seen a handful of times. The chain is built from TRBV27 and TRBJ2-2; 7 bases are a match to TRBD1. The junction had 13 bases not matched to a gene; V was cut back by 5 bases and J by 7 bases. Looked up from germline, CDR1 is MNHEY and CDR2 is SMNVEV (reference sequence). This CDR3 has 16 amino acids. The CDR3 region has the DNA TGTGCCAGCAGTCACCATAGACAGGGCGCGGGCGGGGAGCTGTTTTTT. It translates to CASSHHRQGAGGELFF.

This clonotype was observed a few times. J is TRBJ2-1 and V is TRBV12-3 or TRBV12-4; 12 bases align to TRBD2. The length of the CDR3 is 13 residues. Losses at the gene ends were 11 bases for V and 7 bases for J; bases not matched to a gene: 6. Here the CDR3 DNA reads TGTGCCGCCAGACTAGCGGGGGTTAATGAGCAGTTCTTC. This gives the protein CAARLAGVNEQFF.

This clonotype was observed many times. The chain employs TRBV28 and TRBJ2-5, with D tentatively TRBD1 (7 bases). The V and J ends lost 11 bases and 5 bases respectively, with 15 bases between them. The V gene's germline CDR1 is MDHEN and CDR2 SYDVKM. The length of the CDR3 is 12 residues. The DNA for the CDR3 is TGTGCCGGGGGGCGAGGGGGCGAGACCCAGTACTTC. This codes for CAGGRGGETQYF. Drawing the rest from reference TRBV28 and TRBJ2-5, the complete variable domain is DVKVTQSSRYLVKRTGEKVFLECVQDMDHENMFWYRQDPGLGLRLIYFSYDVKMKEKGDIPEGYSVSREKKERFSLILESASTNQTSMYLCAGGRGGETQYFGPGTRLLVL.